This T cell receptor (beta chain) was observed in a study of cytomegalovirus exposure and HLA in healthy donors (dated by TCRdb to 2017 to 2019). In the study overall: In an earlier analysis of 587 of the donors, under 300 Gb of sequence data and roughly 100 million unique TCR beta sequences from 150 million to 200 million T cells were reported. An early release covering 550 to 700 HLA-typed donors comprised 250 to 350 gigabases of sequencing data and 65 million to 100 million unique TCR sequences. The genetic ancestry cluster associated with self-reported Caucasian donors included about 84% of the roughly 400 genotyped donors. The study aimed to test whether signatures of past pathogen exposure could be identified by cataloging public T cell receptors. The study profiled the T cell repertoires of hundreds of subjects by immunosequencing and related them to cytomegalovirus serostatus. Besides the first cohort of 550 to 750 subjects, a separate validation cohort made up of roughly 120 different subjects was used. High-throughput TCR immunosequencing, statistical association of individual TCRs with disease status, and machine learning were combined to predict cytomegalovirus infection status. To study patterns of TCR occurrence, a later analysis re-analyzed previously published TCR beta repertoires from just over 650 donors and added high-resolution HLA genotyping. In the later analysis, no new phenotypic data were used to find candidate immune exposures; instead, reliance was placed on TCR beta sequences and their occurrence across donors. To decide whether each TCR beta V gene segment behaved as functional or pseudogenic, an earlier analysis of approximately 590 of the donors relied on high-throughput TCR beta sequencing. Donor age, sex, ethnicity and CMV serostatus were collected together with the repertoire data. A later genetic analysis took genome-wide SNP genotypes for about three fifths of the roughly 700 donors and used that subset as a discovery cohort. Every discovery cohort repertoire had been produced on one sequencing platform. Class I and class II HLA loci were covered by the typing at four-digit resolution. Typing coverage varied by locus: roughly 620-640 donors for A, B, C, DRB1 and DQB1; more than 500 for DQA1; over 600 for DPA1; around 450 for DPB1. Because of strong linkage in the cohort, a few DR-DQ haplotypes were treated as single units for association and clustering. Among about 390 genotyped donors of the cohort, an average of around 240,000 unique TCR beta nucleotide sequences were sequenced per donor, roughly 20% of them non-productive.

The cohort consisted of 650 to 700 healthy bone marrow donors. At the time of sampling, every cohort member was nominally healthy, though immune exposures that went unrecorded were likely present. The donor was CMV seronegative and belonged to the group of over 350 seronegative cohort members. Every donor gave a peripheral blood sample, and the peripheral blood mononuclear cells from that sample were used for TCR beta sequencing. Genomic DNA was extracted from the blood cell samples with the Qiagen DNeasy Blood Extraction Kit. Measured from the cysteine to the phenylalanine, the CDR3 is 16 residues long. Only the CDR3 portion is preserved as DNA: 48 bases, with reading frame beginning at the first base. The germline V gene supplies CDR1 MGHDK and CDR2 SYGVNS. Trimming takes 3 bases off V and 3 bases off J; junction bases not matched to a gene: 7. What the authors observed across the whole study: According to the authors, the approach could potentially be generalized to other disease states and immunological phenotypes. In a later analysis, the rate of TCR association differed among HLA loci, with DRB1 alleles having the most associated TCRs and HLA-C alleles having the fewest. The earlier analysis of fewer than 750 of the donors excluded seventeen rarely observed V segments, including chromosome 9 orphons, because counts were too low. Immune exposure information for the cohort was limited to CMV serostatus. In the study, some 160 TCR beta chains were listed as associated with cytomegalovirus. While some public TCRs were present in many individuals, most TCR sequences turned up only very rarely across donors. In vitro tests confirmed that a few of the cytomegalovirus-associated TCR beta chains recognize cytomegalovirus antigens. Strong co-occurrence of HLA alleles, especially DR and DQ, made assigning TCR associations to individual alleles difficult. Because some donors lacked HLA typing at each locus, the association tests relied only on the typed subset. Some IMGT-functional V segments, including TRBV6-2 and TRBV6-3, could not be told apart with the 87-base-pair reads, so those segments were excluded. A later analysis reported that several top co-occurrence clusters appeared linked to parvovirus B19, influenza, CMV and Epstein-Barr virus. Most CMV-associated TCR beta chains appeared to be HLA-restricted in a later analysis, and the HLA associations seemed to be driven largely by CMV exposure. In a later analysis, HLA-associated TCR beta chains were found to be more clonally expanded and to have lower generation probabilities than equally common non-associated chains. Correlated functional status among segregating V segments might reflect linkage disequilibrium, but an unknown experimental factor could not be ruled out. V-gene and J-gene trimming of TCR beta chains was associated with a missense DCLRE1C variant in a later genetic analysis, and the association was replicated in an independent cohort. A further reported finding was that TCR beta sequences accurately predicted the HLA-A and HLA-B alleles for most subjects in the first cohort. In an earlier analysis of fewer than 750 of the donors, most TCR beta V segments were observed in productive rearrangements about 90% or about 30% of the time, broadly matching IMGT annotations. Cytomegalovirus status was reported to be diagnosed by the classifier with high specificity and sensitivity in both the original and validation cohorts. Specific HLA alleles were associated with roughly 17,000 TCR beta sequences at a false discovery rate of 0.05 in a later analysis. The presence/absence analyses assumed that sequencing depth was roughly uniform across donors, and that assumption may not be true. Only TCR beta chains were sequenced in this cohort, and the absence of alpha or paired-chain data limited detectable features. A cluster of highly shared sequence variants was judged likely to represent a technical artifact of the sequencing pipeline. Compared with the roughly 700-donor mean, donors in an Asian-associated ancestry cluster had fewer N-insertions in productive TCRs, according to a later genetic analysis.

Receptor libraries were prepared by the immunoSEQ multiplex PCR assay. A mixture of 60 forward primers for TCR Vbeta segments and 13 reverse primers for TCR Jbeta segments was used in the multiplex PCR. The CDR3 region of rearranged TCR beta genes was amplified from genomic DNA by a multiplex PCR assay. The amplified TCR beta libraries were sequenced on the Illumina HiSeq System as 87-base-pair reads. The paper's data handling went like this. A later analysis tallied tens of millions of unique TCR beta chains across the 666 repertoires, and some 10 million of those chains were shared by two or more donors. Raw reads were error-corrected and collapsed into unique sequences with a nearest-neighbor algorithm that merged closely related sequences to remove PCR and sequencing errors. CDR3 sequences were aligned to IMGT reference sequences to assign V, D and J gene segments. For a sequence to be retained, at least a six-nucleotide match to both a V gene segment and a J gene segment was required. Rearrangements were called productive when the CDR3 lacked stop codons and stayed in frame with V and J; all others were non-productive. Following IMGT convention, CDR3 was defined as the stretch from the second conserved V-encoded cysteine to the conserved J-encoded phenylalanine. In an earlier analysis of 500 to 650 of the donors, sequences lacking an unambiguous match to a single V gene segment were excluded. An earlier analysis of 587 of the donors classified V segments as functional when productive rearrangements were above 56.7% and as segregating when the standard deviation between donors was above 5%. To diagnose cytomegalovirus status from the catalog of TCR beta chain sequences, a statistical classification framework was built. In a later analysis, V and J genes were assigned by comparing TCR nucleotide sequences against IMGT/GENE-DB human TR gene sequences. The TCRdist pipeline was used in a later analysis to assign CDR3 sequences and most-parsimonious VDJ recombination scenarios. In a later analysis, each TCR beta chain was defined by its CDR3 amino acid sequence together with its V-gene family, and reads lacking a unique V-gene family were excluded. In a later analysis, some 600 highly shared, low-generation-probability nucleotide sequences were removed to address suspected cross-contamination and a sequencing artifact. For each public chain, a later analysis derived a clonal expansion index from normalized ranks of inferred template counts within each repertoire. In a later analysis, generation probabilities were computed using a VDJ recombination model fitted to out-of-frame rearrangements, and the results were checked against IGoR. In a later analysis, hypergeometric tests were used to score TCR-TCR, TCR-HLA and TCR-CMV co-occurrence, with a repertoire-size bias correction applied to TCR pairs. A later analysis estimated false discovery rates by permuting HLA or CMV assignments 20 times. A later analysis grouped co-occurring TCRs with DBSCAN, adding TCRdist sequence similarity when clustering within HLA-allele-positive subsets. For co-occurrence clustering, repertoires with fewer than 30,000 or more than 120,000 public chains were excluded, along with four to six repertoires with anomalous nucleotide sharing. In its TCRdb copy, this immuneACCESS table keeps in-frame sequences only and misses some clones. Where compared with another copy, unresolved V genes explain less than half of these, and the others have no known cause. V, J and clone size reflect that table, while D and trimming were determined from the DNA. The sample table lists about 150,000 clones, roughly four fifths of them with a count of one. The ten largest clones capture around 1.5% of the sample.

Worth noting for this clone: Its cognate antigen has yet to be identified. Base quality data are lacking; no much larger clone is found one base away.

This sequence was found in a man between 18 and 35 years old in good health and CMV-seronegative. The source material was PBMCs. The sequence joins TRBV25-1 to TRBJ2-1; 8 of the junction bases match TRBD2. The DNA sequence reads TGTGCCAGCAGTGAGCGACTAGCGTTATTCTACAATGAGCAGTTCTTC. This gives the protein CASSERLALFYNEQFF.